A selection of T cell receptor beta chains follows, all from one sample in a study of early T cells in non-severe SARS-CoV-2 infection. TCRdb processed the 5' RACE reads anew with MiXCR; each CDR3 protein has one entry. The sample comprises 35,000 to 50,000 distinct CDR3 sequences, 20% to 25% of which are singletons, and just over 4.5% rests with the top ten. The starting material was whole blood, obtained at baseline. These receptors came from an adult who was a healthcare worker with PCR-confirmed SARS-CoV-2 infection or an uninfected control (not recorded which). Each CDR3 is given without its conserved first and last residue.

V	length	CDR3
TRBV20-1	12	SATPGRDNYGYT
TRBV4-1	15	ASSQEVRVSGANVLT
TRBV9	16	ASSAPTAYGATQETQY
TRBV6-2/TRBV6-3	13	ASTWGVSSYNEQF
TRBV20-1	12	SAREGLQGSEAF
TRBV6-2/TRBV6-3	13	ASSYSGRSGYGYT
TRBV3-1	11	ASSRLGADTQY
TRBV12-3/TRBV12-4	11	ASSLPETDTQY
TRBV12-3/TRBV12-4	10	ASSLALNTQY
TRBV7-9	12	ASSFPDGRNIQY
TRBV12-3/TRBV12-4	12	ASSFGLAGARQF
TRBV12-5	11	ASGLQGGQPQH
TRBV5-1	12	ASSLNRDDTEAF
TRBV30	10	AWGRTGEAQY
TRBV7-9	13	ASSDRTGGQETQY
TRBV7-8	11	ASSRGVDSPLH
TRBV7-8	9	ASSLLGTQY
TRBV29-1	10	SVVKGTNEQF
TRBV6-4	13	ASRDLAGGPDTQY
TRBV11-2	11	ASSLAPGYEQY